These 26 T cell receptor beta chains came from one sample sequenced in a study of shared clonotypes between healthy human individuals. CD45RO-negative, CCR7-selected cells formed the naive CD8 fraction, which excluded terminally differentiated effector memory CD45RA+ cells. Sequenced by immunoSEQ multiplex PCR; TCRdb stores in-frame clones only, minus some. Of approximately 720,000 clones listed, about 90% were seen once; the top ten hold about a quarter. The sequencing sample was made of naive CD8+ T cells sorted from blood. Source of these receptors: a man aged 30 to 45 in good health.

V is TRBV10-3 and J is TRBJ2-1; 9 bases line up with TRBD2. The V and J ends lost 3 bases and 8 bases, in that order; junction bases with no gene match: 20. CDR3 size: 19 residues. Germline loops: CDR1 ENHRY, CDR2 SYGVKD. The CDR3 region is CAISDIASGGRANSDEQFF. CDR3 nucleotide sequence: TGTGCCATCAGTGATATAGCATCTGGCGGGAGGGCGAATAGCGATGAGCAGTTCTTC.

The V and J genes are TRBV9 and TRBJ2-6, with 7 bases lining up with TRBD1. Germline trimming cut 3 bases from V and 0 bases from J; bases unmatched to any gene: 6. Germline CDR1 is SGDLS and CDR2 is YYNGEE. The CDR3 totals 17 residues. DNA of the CDR3: TGTGCCAGCAGCGATGACAGGGTTATCTCTGGGGCCAACGTCCTGACTTTC. Its translation is CASSDDRVISGANVLTF.

The chain has TRBV7-2 and TRBJ2-2, with unresolved D. Germline V gene sequence: CDR1 SGHTA, CDR2 FQGNSA. V lost 5 bases and J lost 5, with 9 bases in between. The CDR3 spans 13 residues. The CDR3 sequence: CASSPSDTGELFF. For the CDR3, the DNA is TGTGCCAGCAGCCCCTCAGATACCGGGGAGCTGTTTTTT. The complete variable domain, with remaining parts taken from reference TRBV7-2 and TRBJ2-2, reads GAGVSQSPSNKVTEKGKDVELRCDPISGHTALYWYRQSLGQGLEFLIYFQGNSAPDKSGLPSDRFSAERTGGSVSTLTIQRTQQEDSAVYLCASSPSDTGELFFGEGSRLTVL.

The chain has TRBV6-5 and TRBJ2-7; TRBD1 aligns across 9 bases. The V gene's germline CDR1 is MNHEY and CDR2 SVGAGI. The CDR3 sequence is 15 residues long. The ends lost 6 bases at V and 2 bases at J; junction bases unmatched: 8. Written as DNA, the CDR3 is TGTGCCAGCAGCCACTCCGGGACAGGGACCTACGAGCAGTACTTC. Translation gives CASSHSGTGTYEQYF.

The rearrangement uses TRBV7-8 and TRBJ1-5; D not resolved. Germline assignment: CDR1 SGHVS and CDR2 FQNEAQ. The CDR3 contains 17 residues. Between the trimmed V and J ends, which lost 1 base and 2 bases, there was a span of 15 bases. The CDR3 loop is CASSLVPPAGGNQPQHF. The DNA for the CDR3 is TGTGCCAGCAGCTTAGTTCCCCCCGCAGGCGGCAATCAGCCCCAGCATTTT.

The V and J genes are TRBV7-8 and TRBJ2-1; weak D call: TRBD1 (6 bases). The length of the CDR3 is 15 residues. Trimming stripped 2 bases from V and 4 bases from J, with 12 bases between. Germline V gene data show CDR1 as SGHVS and CDR2 as FQNEAQ. The CDR3 sequence: CASSLTTGPYNEQFF. As DNA, the CDR3 is TGTGCCAGCAGCTTAACAACAGGGCCTTACAATGAGCAGTTCTTC.

This clone was recorded a few times. This rearrangement joins TRBV18 to TRBJ1-3; 7 bases map to TRBD1. V lost 2 bases, J lost 2 bases, and 6 bases stayed unmatched. The CDR3 sequence is 16 residues long. Germline CDR1 reads KGHSH; CDR2 reads LQKENI. CDR3 region: CASSPSTGTPGNTIYF. DNA for the CDR3: TGTGCCAGCTCACCATCGACAGGGACCCCTGGAAACACCATATATTTT.

CDR3 coding DNA: TGCGCCAGCTCCGGGACAGGGCCTCAAGAGACCCAGTACTTC. Protein sequence: CASSGTGPQETQYF. The chain recombines TRBV5-1 with TRBJ2-5; TRBD1 agrees at 9 bases. CDR3 length: 14 amino acids. J was trimmed by 2 bases and V by 7 bases; bases with no gene match: 6. The V gene's germline CDR1 is SGHRS and CDR2 YFSETQ.

V is TRBV29-1 and J is TRBJ2-1, with a possible D match to TRBD2 (7 bases). Germline values: CDR1 SQVTM, CDR2 ANQGSEA. Deletions cut 3 bases from V and 7 bases from J, with 19 bases between. The CDR3 covers 15 residues. CDR3 coding DNA: TGCAGCGTTGACCCTAGGGGGGAGGGATTAAATGAGCAGTTCTTC. Translation: CSVDPRGEGLNEQFF.

The V and J genes are TRBV7-6 and TRBJ2-7; D unclear. Trimming took off 2 bases at V and 3 bases at J, with 8 bases between the two ends. This CDR3 region has 13 residues. Germline-derived CDR1 and CDR2 are SGHVS and FNYEAQ. The CDR3 DNA is TGTGCCAGCAGCTTAAGGCTGAACTACGAGCAGTACTTC. Translated: CASSLRLNYEQYF.

The V call is TRBV7-9, the J call TRBJ2-1, with D possibly being TRBD2 (6 bases). The V gene lost 0 bases and the J gene lost 7 bases, with 13 bases spanning the gap. CDR1 and CDR2 (germline): SEHNR, FQNEAQ (reference sequence). This CDR3 has 15 residues. DNA for the CDR3: TGTGCCAGCAGCTTAGCGGGACTCCCGGGGAATGAGCAGTTCTTC. Its translation is CASSLAGLPGNEQFF.

The chain is built from TRBV4-3 and TRBJ1-5; D not resolved. The CDR3 consists of 13 residues. Trimming left V 0 bases short and J 4 bases short, with 4 bases between. Germline V gene data show CDR1 as LGHNA and CDR2 as YSLEER. CDR3 bases: TGCGCCAGCAGCCAAGAGGAGAATCAGCCCCAGCATTTT. Its translation is CASSQEENQPQHF.

The chain couples TRBV27 to TRBJ1-1, with D hard to call. The CDR3 is 14 residues long. The V end lost 4 bases, the J end lost 0 bases, and 9 bases lay between the germline ends. Germline values: CDR1 MNHEY, CDR2 SMNVEV (reference sequence). The CDR3 sequence is CASSSGVLNTEAFF. In DNA form, the CDR3 reads TGTGCCAGCAGTTCTGGGGTTCTGAACACTGAAGCTTTCTTT.

The V gene is TRBV9, the J gene TRBJ2-1; 7 nucleotides line up with TRBD2. This CDR3 is built from 14 residues. The germline V gene has CDR1 SGDLS and CDR2 YYNGEE. V lost 4 bases to trimming and J lost 4 bases; unmatched junction nucleotides: 5. CDR3 nucleotides: TGTGCCAGCAGCCCCAGCGGGAATTACAATGAGCAGTTCTTC. It translates to CASSPSGNYNEQFF.

The rearrangement uses TRBV2 and TRBJ2-3; 14 bases agree with TRBD2. CDR1 SNHLY and CDR2 FYNNEI come from the germline V gene. With V trimmed by 6 bases and J by 5 bases, 7 bases remained unmatched. The CDR3 runs 16 residues. CDR3 bases: TGTGCCAGCAGCGGGACTAGCGGGAGAGGTGTAGATACGCAGTATTTT. Amino acid sequence: CASSGTSGRGVDTQYF.

The genes are TRBV28 and TRBJ1-5, with 7 bases fitting TRBD1. The CDR3 contains 13 residues. Germline V gene lookup returns CDR1 MDHEN and CDR2 SYDVKM. J lost 6 bases, V lost 3 bases, and 2 bases had no gene match. DNA for the CDR3: TGTGCCAGCAGTTTCAGGGGGAGTCAGCCCCAGCATTTT. Encoded protein: CASSFRGSQPQHF.

V gene TRBV14 combines with J gene TRBJ1-4, with D possibly TRBD1 on 5 matching bases. Germline V lookup: CDR1 SGHDN, CDR2 FVKESK. The CDR3 is 15 residues long. The germline V and J ends were trimmed by 4 bases and 7 bases, with 16 bases remaining between them. The CDR3, as DNA: TGTGCCAGCAGCCTCACGGGGCGCTGGGGTGAAAAACTGTTTTTT. Translated: CASSLTGRWGEKLFF.

The chain employs TRBV27 and TRBJ2-7; TRBD2 agrees at 9 bases. J was trimmed by 3 bases and V by 4 bases; bases with no gene match: 1. This CDR3 is 13 amino acids long. Looked up from germline, CDR1 is MNHEY and CDR2 is SMNVEV (reference sequence). The CDR3 nucleotides are TGTGCCAGCAGTTATAGCGGGAGCTACGAGCAGTACTTC. Translation: CASSYSGSYEQYF.

V usage is TRBV7-6 and J usage is TRBJ2-7, with 11 bases that match TRBD2. Trimming took 5 bases from V and 3 from J; bases not matched to a gene: 3. The germline gives CDR1 SGHVS, CDR2 FNYEAQ. The CDR3 spans 14 residues. The chain's CDR3 is CASSPTSGGYEQYF. The CDR3 coding sequence is TGTGCCAGCAGCCCCACTAGCGGGGGCTACGAGCAGTACTTC.

The gene calls are TRBV6-5 and TRBJ1-1; 10 bases are a match to TRBD1. Germline-derived CDR1 and CDR2 are MNHEY and SVGAGI. The CDR3 extends over 14 amino acids. Trimming took 6 bases from V and 5 from J; bases not matched to a gene: 6. CDR3 amino acids: CASSLRTGGTEAFF. In nucleotides, the CDR3 is TGTGCCAGCAGCTTACGGACAGGGGGAACTGAAGCTTTCTTT.

The chain recombines TRBV4-3 with TRBJ2-2; D not resolved. Germline V gene data show CDR1 as LGHNA and CDR2 as YSLEER. The CDR3 extends over 17 amino acids. V lost 6 bases and J 0 bases, leaving 17 bases between the germline ends. The CDR3 spells CASSRDVGPTNTGELFF. The CDR3, as DNA: TGCGCCAGCAGTCGAGACGTAGGACCCACGAACACCGGGGAGCTGTTTTTT.

This clone appeared many times. The chain couples TRBV11-2 to TRBJ2-1, with 10 positions matching TRBD2. V was clipped by 1 base and J by 9 bases; unmatched bases: 6. This CDR3 is built from 15 residues. Germline V gene data show CDR1 as SGHAT and CDR2 as FQNNGV. The CDR3 protein is CASSLGLAGESEQFF. As DNA, the CDR3 is TGTGCCAGCAGCTTAGGGCTAGCGGGAGAAAGTGAGCAGTTCTTC.

The chain carries TRBV4-1 and TRBJ1-5; D is perhaps TRBD1 (5 bases). The CDR3 runs 15 residues. Germline V lookup: CDR1 MGHRA, CDR2 YSYEKL. The ends were cut back, 3 bases at V and 1 base at J, with 10 bases in the middle. This CDR3 reads CASSQGTESNQPQHF. In DNA, the CDR3 is TGCGCCAGCAGCCAGGGGACGGAAAGCAATCAGCCCCAGCATTTT.

This chain joins TRBV27 and TRBJ2-7; D may be TRBD1 (5 bases). The germline CDR1 and CDR2 sequences are MNHEY and SMNVEV (reference sequence). V was pared by 5 bases and J by 0 bases, with 17 bases between. The CDR3 is 16 residues long. The CDR3 sequence is CASSLSDGHLSYEQYF. The CDR3 region has the DNA TGTGCCAGCAGTCTCAGTGATGGACACCTCTCCTACGAGCAGTACTTC.

The chain carries TRBV29-1 and TRBJ2-5; 7 bases are a match to TRBD2. The V segment lost 7 bases and the J segment 4 bases; nucleotides outside the gene matches: 12. The CDR3 runs to 14 residues. Germline values: CDR1 SQVTM, CDR2 ANQGSEA. CDR3: CSAEGRDERETQYF. CDR3 bases: TGCAGCGCCGAAGGGAGGGACGAGAGAGAGACCCAGTACTTC.

The chain joins TRBV5-1 to TRBJ2-3; 8 positions match TRBD1. This CDR3 contains 14 residues. V was clipped by 0 bases and J by 5 bases; unmatched bases: 2. Germline loops: CDR1 SGHRS, CDR2 YFSETQ. The CDR3 spells CASSLGQGQDTQYF. The CDR3 coding sequence is TGCGCCAGCAGCTTGGGACAGGGGCAAGATACGCAGTATTTT.